This T cell receptor (beta chain) originates from a study of T cell repertoires in cytomegalovirus infection. Points from the study as a whole: Using cumulative public TCR beta family frequency, the authors identified those who carried CMV together with the relevant HLA.

Germline loops: CDR1 MNHEY, CDR2 SMNVEV (reference sequence). The V end was cut by 3 bases, the J end by 0 bases, with 12 bases between. The CDR3 has 16 residues. This clonotype was observed a handful of times. Its antigen is not known. TCRdb reprocessed the reads with MiXCR, giving one entry per CDR3 protein. The repertoire has about 770,000 distinct CDR3 sequences, 25% to 30% of them found once; the top ten carry over 10%. The source is a human donor in good health (CMV status not recorded). Some clones in this sample may be carry-over from other donors' samples. The chain links TRBV27 to TRBJ1-5, with D unresolved. The material sequenced was cultured CD8+ T cells from PBMCs, taken from culture after CMV antigen stimulation. The CDR3 loop reads CASSFKFRPSNQPQHF. The CDR3 DNA follows: TGTGCCAGCAGTTTTAAATTCCGTCCTAGCAATCAGCCCCAGCATTTT.